The 9 T cell receptor beta chains given below trace back to one sample, sequenced in a study of T cells in Graves' hyperthyroidism and ophthalmopathy. RNA transcripts gave rise to amplified TCR beta CDR3 regions. Primed by the HTBI set, a first-round RT-PCR was run on the TCR CDR3. Using its own MiXCR run on the multiplex PCR reads, TCRdb lists one record per CDR3 protein. The table records approximately 740,000 distinct CDR3 sequences, 12% to 15% of them present only once. The sample consisted of blood. These receptors all stem from a woman between 18 and 29 years old with Graves' hyperthyroidism.

This clonotype was observed many times. J is TRBJ2-5 and V is TRBV6-1; 7 positions match TRBD1. Trimming cost V 5 bases and J 1 base; bases outside gene matches: 13. The CDR3 spans 17 residues. Germline lookup yields CDR1 MNHNS and CDR2 SASEGT. The CDR3 sequence is CASSSLRGLGFQETQYF. The CDR3 nucleotides are TGTGCCAGCAGTTCATTAAGGGGGCTCGGGTTCCAAGAGACCCAGTACTTC.

This clonotype was counted between two and nine times. This chain connects TRBV9 to TRBJ2-1; the D gene is possibly TRBD2 (5 bases). Germline CDR1 is SGDLS and CDR2 is YYNGEE. The CDR3 spans 17 residues. V was pared by 4 bases and J by 7 bases, with 24 bases between. The CDR3 DNA sequence: TGTGCCAGCAGCCCTGCTAAGCTAGCCGTTTGGGAGAATGAGCAGTTCTTC. This encodes CASSPAKLAVWENEQFF.

The chain has TRBV9 and TRBJ2-3; D remains ambiguous. V was cut by 3 bases and J by 7 bases, with 12 bases left in between. In germline, CDR1 is SGDLS, CDR2 YYNGEE. This CDR3 is built from 13 residues. The CDR3 is CASSADQLYTQYF. For the CDR3, the DNA is TGTGCCAGCAGCGCCGACCAGTTGTATACGCAGTATTTT.

The chain has TRBV7-9 and TRBJ1-2; TRBD1 might be the D (5 bases). The CDR3 has 15 amino acids. V lost 4 bases, J lost 4 bases, and 16 bases lay in between. Per the germline V gene, CDR1 is SEHNR and CDR2 is FQNEAQ (reference sequence). The CDR3 is CASSSARGSFYGYTF. CDR3 in DNA: TGTGCCAGCAGCTCGGCGCGGGGCTCCTTCTATGGCTACACCTTC.

There are many counts of this clonotype. The rearrangement links TRBV20-1 to TRBJ2-5; D may be TRBD2 (6 bases). The CDR3 length is 15 residues. Germline assignment: CDR1 DFQATT and CDR2 SNEGSKA (reference sequence). The V end lost 5 bases, the J end lost 4 bases, and 20 bases lay between the germline ends. The CDR3: CSAGGAAGWGETQYF. The CDR3 bases are TGCAGTGCTGGAGGGGCGGCAGGGTGGGGAGAGACCCAGTACTTC.

This clonotype was found a few times. The chain has TRBV11-3 and TRBJ1-3; TRBD1 agrees at 8 bases. V lost 5 bases, J lost 2 bases, and 2 bases stayed unmatched. The length of the CDR3 is 14 residues. From germline, CDR1 is SGHNT and CDR2 YENEEA. CDR3 amino acids: CASSTRGPGNTIYF. CDR3 sequence (DNA): TGTGCCAGCAGCACCAGGGGGCCTGGAAACACCATATATTTT.

V usage is TRBV11-2 and J usage is TRBJ2-1; 7 nucleotides match TRBD2. The CDR3 has 16 amino acids. Germline assignment: CDR1 SGHAT and CDR2 FQNNGV. J lost 10 bases, V lost 5 bases, and 17 bases had no gene match. CDR3 nucleotide sequence: TGTGCCAGCAGCCTGAGCGGGGAGGGCCCTTTCAACGAGCAGTTCTTC. As protein: CASSLSGEGPFNEQFF.

This clonotype was seen just once. The chain employs TRBV4-1 and TRBJ2-1, with D perhaps TRBD2 (5 bases). Trimming stripped 4 bases from V and 3 bases from J, with 13 bases between. The CDR3 is made up of 15 amino acids. Germline V gives CDR1 MGHRA, CDR2 YSYEKL. The CDR3, as DNA: TGCGCCAGCAGCCCACGGACTCCTGACTACAATGAGCAGTTCTTC. Its translation is CASSPRTPDYNEQFF.

In its sample, this clonotype was seen many times. The chain joins TRBV11-2 to TRBJ2-7; D might be TRBD1 (6 bases). V lost 2 bases and J lost 3, with 11 bases in between. CDR3 length: 14 residues. Germline CDR1 and CDR2: SGHAT and FQNNGV. CDR3 bases: TGTGCCAGCAGCTTACCTCTGGACAGCTACGAGCAGTACTTC. Protein sequence: CASSLPLDSYEQYF.